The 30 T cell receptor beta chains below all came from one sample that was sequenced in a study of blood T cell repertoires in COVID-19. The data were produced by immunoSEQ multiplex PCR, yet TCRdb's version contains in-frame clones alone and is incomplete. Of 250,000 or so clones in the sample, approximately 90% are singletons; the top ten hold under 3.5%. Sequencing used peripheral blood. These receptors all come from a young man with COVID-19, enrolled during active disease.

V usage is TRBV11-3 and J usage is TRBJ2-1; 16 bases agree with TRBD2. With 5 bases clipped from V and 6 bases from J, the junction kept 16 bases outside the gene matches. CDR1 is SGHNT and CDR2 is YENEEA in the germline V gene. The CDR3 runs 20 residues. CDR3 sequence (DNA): TGTGCCAGCAGCCCTCCATACCCTGGGACTAGCGGGAGGGCCCCCAATGAGCAGTTCTTC. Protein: CASSPPYPGTSGRAPNEQFF. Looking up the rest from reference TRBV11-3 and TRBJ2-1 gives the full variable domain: EAGVVQSPRYKIIEKKQPVAFWCNPISGHNTLYWYLQNLGQGPELLIRYENEEAVDDSQLPKDRFSAERLKGVDSTLKIQPAELGDSAVYLCASSPPYPGTSGRAPNEQFFGPGTRLTVL.

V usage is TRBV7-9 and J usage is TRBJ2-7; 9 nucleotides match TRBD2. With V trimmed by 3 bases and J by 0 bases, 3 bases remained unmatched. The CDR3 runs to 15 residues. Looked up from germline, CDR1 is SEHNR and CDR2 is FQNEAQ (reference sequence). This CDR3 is CASSLVSGSSYEQYF. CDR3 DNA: TGTGCCAGCAGCTTGGTTAGCGGGAGCTCCTACGAGCAGTACTTC.

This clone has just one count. As DNA, the CDR3 is TGTGCCAGCAGCGTAGCAGGCAGCCCATACTATGGCTACACCTTC. Amino acids: CASSVAGSPYYGYTF. J is TRBJ1-2 and V is TRBV9, with D unclear. Germline CDR1 reads SGDLS; CDR2 reads YYNGEE. Trimming took off 0 bases at V and 3 bases at J, with 12 bases between the two ends. The CDR3 is made up of 15 amino acids.

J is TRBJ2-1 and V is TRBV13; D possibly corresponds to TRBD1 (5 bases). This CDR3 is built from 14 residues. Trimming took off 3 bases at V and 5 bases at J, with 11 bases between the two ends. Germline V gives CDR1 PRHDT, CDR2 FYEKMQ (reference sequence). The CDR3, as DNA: TGTGCCAGCAGCTTGCCAACAGGTAACAATGAGCAGTTCTTC. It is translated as CASSLPTGNNEQFF.

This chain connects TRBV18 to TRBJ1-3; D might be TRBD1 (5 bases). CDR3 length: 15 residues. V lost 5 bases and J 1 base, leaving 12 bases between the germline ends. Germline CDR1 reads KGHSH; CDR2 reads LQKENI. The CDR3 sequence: CASSSPTVSGNTIYF. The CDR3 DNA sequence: TGTGCCAGCTCATCCCCGACAGTTTCTGGAAACACCATATATTTT.

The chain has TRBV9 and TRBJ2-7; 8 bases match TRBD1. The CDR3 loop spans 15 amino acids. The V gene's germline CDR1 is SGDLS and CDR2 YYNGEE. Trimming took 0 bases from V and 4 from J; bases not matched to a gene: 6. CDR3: CASSVEVGDRYEQYF. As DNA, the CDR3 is TGTGCCAGCAGCGTAGAGGTGGGGGACAGGTACGAGCAGTACTTC.

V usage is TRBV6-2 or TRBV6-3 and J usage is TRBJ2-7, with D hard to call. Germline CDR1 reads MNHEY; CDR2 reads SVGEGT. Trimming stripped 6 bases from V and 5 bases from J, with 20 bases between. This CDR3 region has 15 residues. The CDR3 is CASSPNSQVYHEQYF. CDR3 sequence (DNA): TGTGCCAGCAGCCCCAACTCCCAGGTTTACCACGAGCAGTACTTC.

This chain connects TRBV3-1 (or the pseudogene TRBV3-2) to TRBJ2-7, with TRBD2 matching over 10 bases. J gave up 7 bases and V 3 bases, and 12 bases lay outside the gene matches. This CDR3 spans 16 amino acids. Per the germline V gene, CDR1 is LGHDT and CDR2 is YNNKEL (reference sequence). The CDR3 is CASSHGYPLAGAEQYF. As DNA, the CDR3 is TGTGCCAGCAGCCATGGATACCCGCTAGCGGGGGCGGAGCAGTACTTC.

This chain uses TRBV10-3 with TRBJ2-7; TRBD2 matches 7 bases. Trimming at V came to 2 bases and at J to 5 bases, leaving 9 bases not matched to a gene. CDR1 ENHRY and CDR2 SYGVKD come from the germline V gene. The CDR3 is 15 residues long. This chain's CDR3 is CAISEGGRGVDEQYF. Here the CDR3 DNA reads TGTGCCATCAGTGAGGGGGGGAGGGGAGTGGACGAGCAGTACTTC.

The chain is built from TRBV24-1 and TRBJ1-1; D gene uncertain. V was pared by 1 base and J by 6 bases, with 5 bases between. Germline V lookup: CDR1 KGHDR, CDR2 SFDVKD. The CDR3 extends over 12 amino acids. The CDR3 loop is CATSDFSAEAFF. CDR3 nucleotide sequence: TGTGCCACCAGTGATTTTTCCGCTGAAGCTTTCTTT.

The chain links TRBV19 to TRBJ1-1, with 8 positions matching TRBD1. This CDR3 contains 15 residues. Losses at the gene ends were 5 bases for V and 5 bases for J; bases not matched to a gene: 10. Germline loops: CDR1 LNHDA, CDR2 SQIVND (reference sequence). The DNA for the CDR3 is TGTGCCAGTAGTTACGAGACAGGGGCGAGGACTGAAGCTTTCTTT. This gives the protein CASSYETGARTEAFF.

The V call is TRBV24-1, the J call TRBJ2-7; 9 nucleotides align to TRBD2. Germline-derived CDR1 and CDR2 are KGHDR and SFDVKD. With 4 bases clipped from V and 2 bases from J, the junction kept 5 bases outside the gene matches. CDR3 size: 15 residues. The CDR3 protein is CATSDPTSGPYEQYF. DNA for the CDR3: TGTGCCACCAGTGACCCGACTAGCGGACCCTACGAGCAGTACTTC.

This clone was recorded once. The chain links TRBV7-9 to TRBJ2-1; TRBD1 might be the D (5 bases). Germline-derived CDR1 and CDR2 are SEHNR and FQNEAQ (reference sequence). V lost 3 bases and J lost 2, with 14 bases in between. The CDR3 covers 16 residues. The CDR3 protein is CASSLLRQTTYNEQFF. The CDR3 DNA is TGTGCCAGCAGCTTGCTCCGACAGACCACCTACAATGAGCAGTTCTTC.

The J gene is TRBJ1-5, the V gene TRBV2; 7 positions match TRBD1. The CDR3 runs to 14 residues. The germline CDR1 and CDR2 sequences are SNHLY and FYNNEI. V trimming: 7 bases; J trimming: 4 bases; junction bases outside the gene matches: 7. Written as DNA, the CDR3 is TGTGCCAGCAAAGACGGGACAGCTAATCAGCCCCAGCATTTT. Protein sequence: CASKDGTANQPQHF.

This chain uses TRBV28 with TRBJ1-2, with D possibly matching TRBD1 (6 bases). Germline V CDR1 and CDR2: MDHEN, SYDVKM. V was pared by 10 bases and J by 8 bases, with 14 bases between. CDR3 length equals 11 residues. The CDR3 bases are TGTGCCACCTACAGGGTACGCGGCTACACCTTC. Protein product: CATYRVRGYTF.

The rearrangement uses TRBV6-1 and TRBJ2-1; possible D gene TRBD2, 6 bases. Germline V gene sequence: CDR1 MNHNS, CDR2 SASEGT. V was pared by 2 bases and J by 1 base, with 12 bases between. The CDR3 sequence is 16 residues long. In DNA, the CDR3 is TGTGCCAGCAGTGAACGCCTAGCGCGTTCCTACAATGAGCAGTTCTTC. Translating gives CASSERLARSYNEQFF.

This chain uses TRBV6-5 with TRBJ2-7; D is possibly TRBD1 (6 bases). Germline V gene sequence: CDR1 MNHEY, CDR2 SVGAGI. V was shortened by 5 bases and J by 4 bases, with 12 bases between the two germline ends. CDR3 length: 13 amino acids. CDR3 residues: CASSNPGQYEQYF. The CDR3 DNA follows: TGTGCCAGCAGTAACCCGGGACAATACGAGCAGTACTTC.

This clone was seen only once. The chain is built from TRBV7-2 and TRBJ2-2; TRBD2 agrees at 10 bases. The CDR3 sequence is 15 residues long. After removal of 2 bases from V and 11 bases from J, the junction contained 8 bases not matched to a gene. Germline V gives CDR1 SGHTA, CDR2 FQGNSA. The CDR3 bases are TGTGCCAGCAGCTTAAGCGGGACTAGCGCCCGTGAGCTGTTTTTT. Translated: CASSLSGTSARELFF.

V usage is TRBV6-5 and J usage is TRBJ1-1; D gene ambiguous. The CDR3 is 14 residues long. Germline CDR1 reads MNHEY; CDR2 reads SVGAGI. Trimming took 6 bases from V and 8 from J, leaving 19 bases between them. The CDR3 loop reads CASRGSNLAPEAFF. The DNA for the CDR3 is TGTGCCAGCAGGGGGAGCAATCTCGCCCCAGAAGCTTTCTTT.

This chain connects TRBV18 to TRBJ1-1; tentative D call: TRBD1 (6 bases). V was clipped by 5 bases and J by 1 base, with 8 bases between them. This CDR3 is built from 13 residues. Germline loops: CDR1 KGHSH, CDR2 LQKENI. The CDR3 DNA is TGTGCCAGCTCAGCAGGGGAGAACACTGAAGCTTTCTTT. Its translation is CASSAGENTEAFF.

The CDR3 is CSASLVGGNQPQHF. The CDR3 region has the DNA TGCAGTGCTAGTTTAGTAGGGGGCAATCAGCCCCAGCATTTT. This sequence joins TRBV20-1 and TRBJ1-5, with TRBD1 as a possible D gene (5 bases). V gave up 3 bases and J gave up 2 bases, with 11 bases separating them. The CDR3 is 14 residues long. Germline values: CDR1 DFQATT, CDR2 SNEGSKA (reference sequence).

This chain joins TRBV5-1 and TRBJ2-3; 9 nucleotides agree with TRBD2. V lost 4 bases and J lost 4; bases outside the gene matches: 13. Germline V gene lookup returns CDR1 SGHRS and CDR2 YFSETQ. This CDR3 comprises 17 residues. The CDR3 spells CASSLSIGAGGPDTQYF. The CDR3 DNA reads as TGCGCCAGCAGCCTAAGTATCGGGGCGGGAGGGCCAGATACGCAGTATTTT.

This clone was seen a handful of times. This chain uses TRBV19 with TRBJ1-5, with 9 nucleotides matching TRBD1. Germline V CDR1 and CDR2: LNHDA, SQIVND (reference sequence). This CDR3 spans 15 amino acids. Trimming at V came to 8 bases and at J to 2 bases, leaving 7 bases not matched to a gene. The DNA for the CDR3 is TGTGCCAGTCAAGACAGGGGGGCGGGCAATCAGCCCCAGCATTTT. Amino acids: CASQDRGAGNQPQHF.

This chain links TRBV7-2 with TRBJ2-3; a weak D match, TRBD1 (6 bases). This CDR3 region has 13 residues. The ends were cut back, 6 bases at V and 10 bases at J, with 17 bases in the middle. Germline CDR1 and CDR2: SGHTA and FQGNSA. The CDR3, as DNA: TGTGCCAGCAGGGTGCTGGGGGCTTTTGCGCAGTATTTT. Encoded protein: CASRVLGAFAQYF.

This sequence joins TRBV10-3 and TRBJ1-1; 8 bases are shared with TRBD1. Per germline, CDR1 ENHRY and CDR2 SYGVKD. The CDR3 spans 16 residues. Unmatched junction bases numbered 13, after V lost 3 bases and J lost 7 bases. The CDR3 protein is CAISESLSGQGVEAFF. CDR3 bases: TGTGCCATCAGTGAATCACTTTCAGGACAGGGTGTTGAAGCTTTCTTT.

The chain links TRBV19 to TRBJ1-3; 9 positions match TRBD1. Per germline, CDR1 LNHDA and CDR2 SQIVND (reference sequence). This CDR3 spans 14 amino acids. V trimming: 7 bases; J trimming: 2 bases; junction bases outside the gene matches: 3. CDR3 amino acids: CASIGDRAGNTIYF. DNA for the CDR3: TGTGCCAGTATTGGGGACAGGGCTGGAAACACCATATATTTT.

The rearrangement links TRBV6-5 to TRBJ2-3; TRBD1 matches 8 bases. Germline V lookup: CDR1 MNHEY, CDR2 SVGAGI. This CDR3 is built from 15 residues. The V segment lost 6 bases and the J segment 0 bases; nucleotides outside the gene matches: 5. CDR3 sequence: CASSQTGVSTDTQYF. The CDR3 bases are TGTGCCAGCAGCCAGACAGGGGTCAGCACAGATACGCAGTATTTT.

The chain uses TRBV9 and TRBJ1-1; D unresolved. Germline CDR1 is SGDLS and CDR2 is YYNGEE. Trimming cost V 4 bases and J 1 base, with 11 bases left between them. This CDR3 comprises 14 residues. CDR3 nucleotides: TGTGCCAGCAGCCCGAGGTTCTCGAACACTGAAGCTTTCTTT. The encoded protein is CASSPRFSNTEAFF.

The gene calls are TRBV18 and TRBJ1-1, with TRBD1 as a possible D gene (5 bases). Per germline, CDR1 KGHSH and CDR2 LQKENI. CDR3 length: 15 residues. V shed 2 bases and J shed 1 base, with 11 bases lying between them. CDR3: CASSPGQGRNTEAFF. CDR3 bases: TGTGCCAGCTCACCAGGCCAGGGAAGGAACACTGAAGCTTTCTTT.

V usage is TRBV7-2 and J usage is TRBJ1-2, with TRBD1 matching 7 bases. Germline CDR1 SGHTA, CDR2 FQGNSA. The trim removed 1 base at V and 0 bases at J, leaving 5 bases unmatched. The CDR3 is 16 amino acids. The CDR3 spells CASSLGTGPTNYGYTF. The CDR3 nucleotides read TGTGCCAGCAGCTTAGGGACAGGTCCTACTAACTATGGCTACACCTTC.